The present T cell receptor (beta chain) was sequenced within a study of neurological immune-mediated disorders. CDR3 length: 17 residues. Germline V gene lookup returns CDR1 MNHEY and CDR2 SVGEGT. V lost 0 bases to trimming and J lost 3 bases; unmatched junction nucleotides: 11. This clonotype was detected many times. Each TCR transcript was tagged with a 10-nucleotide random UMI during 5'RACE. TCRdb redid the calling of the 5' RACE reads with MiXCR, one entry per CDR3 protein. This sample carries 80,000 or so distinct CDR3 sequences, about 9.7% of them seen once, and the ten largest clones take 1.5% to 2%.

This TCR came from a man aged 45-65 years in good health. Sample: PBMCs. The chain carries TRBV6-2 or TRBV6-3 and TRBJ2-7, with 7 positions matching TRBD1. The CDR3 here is CASSYSGTAITDYEQYF. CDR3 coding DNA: TGTGCCAGCAGTTACTCAGGGACAGCTATCACGGACTACGAGCAGTACTTC.